These T cell receptor beta chains were read from a single sample in a study of T cell changes during pregnancy in multiple sclerosis. Profiled with immunoSEQ multiplex PCR; TCRdb holds only in-frame clones, not every one. The data contain approximately 92,000 clones, over 80% of them singletons. Sequenced here: peripheral blood, sampled in the first trimester of pregnancy. The receptors come from a female donor with multiple sclerosis, enrolled in a pregnancy study. CDR3s include the opening cysteine and the closing phenylalanine or tryptophan. Fields, in order: V gene, D gene, clone size, J gene, CDR3 protein, CDR3 DNA. A D gene is named only where the DNA matches it firmly. Where a row states a size, it is once, few, many or the class of an expanded clone; other rows omit it.

V gene: TRBV27; D gene: NA; clone size: NA; J gene: TRBJ2-1; CDR3 protein: CASSPSGTFYNEQFF; CDR3 DNA: TGTGCCAGCAGCCCATCGGGGACTTTTTACAATGAGCAGTTCTTC
V gene: TRBV7-9; D gene: NA; clone size: NA; J gene: TRBJ1-5; CDR3 protein: CASSQGGVGNQPQHF; CDR3 DNA: TGTGCCAGCAGCCAAGGAGGGGTCGGGAATCAGCCCCAGCATTTT
V gene: TRBV4-3; D gene: NA; clone size: NA; J gene: TRBJ2-1; CDR3 protein: CASSQDLGGDNEQFF; CDR3 DNA: TGCGCCAGCAGCCAAGATCTTGGAGGGGACAATGAGCAGTTCTTC
V gene: TRBV2; D gene: NA; clone size: NA; J gene: TRBJ1-2; CDR3 protein: CASSEGAGDLYGYTF; CDR3 DNA: TGTGCCAGCAGTGAAGGAGCAGGGGACCTCTATGGCTACACCTTC
V gene: TRBV27; D gene: TRBD1; clone size: NA; J gene: TRBJ2-7; CDR3 protein: CASSLGQGTYEQYF; CDR3 DNA: TGTGCCAGCAGTTTAGGACAGGGGACGTACGAGCAGTACTTC
V gene: TRBV30; D gene: NA; clone size: NA; J gene: TRBJ1-4; CDR3 protein: CAWSRGGAQANEKLFF; CDR3 DNA: TGTGCCTGGAGTCGGGGGGGGGCGCAGGCTAATGAAAAACTGTTTTTT
V gene: TRBV28; D gene: NA; clone size: few; J gene: TRBJ1-1; CDR3 protein: CASSTSLTNRANTEAFF; CDR3 DNA: TGTGCCAGCAGCACTTCACTCACGAACAGGGCCAACACTGAAGCTTTCTTT
V gene: TRBV5-1; D gene: NA; clone size: NA; J gene: TRBJ2-1; CDR3 protein: CASSSPQGYSYNEQFF; CDR3 DNA: TGCGCCAGCAGCTCCCCGCAGGGCTACTCCTACAATGAGCAGTTCTTC
V gene: TRBV6-1; D gene: NA; clone size: NA; J gene: TRBJ1-2; CDR3 protein: CASSEDPGGNYGYTF; CDR3 DNA: TGTGCCAGCAGTGAGGACCCCGGGGGTAACTATGGCTACACCTTC
V gene: TRBV27; D gene: NA; clone size: once; J gene: TRBJ2-2; CDR3 protein: CASRPLGTPNTGELFF; CDR3 DNA: TGTGCCAGCAGGCCCTTGGGGACTCCCAACACCGGGGAGCTGTTTTTT
V gene: TRBV7-2; D gene: NA; clone size: NA; J gene: TRBJ2-5; CDR3 protein: CASSNQGGETQYF; CDR3 DNA: TGTGCCAGCAGCAACCAGGGGGGAGAGACCCAGTACTTC
V gene: TRBV5-1; D gene: TRBD1; clone size: NA; J gene: TRBJ2-2; CDR3 protein: CASSIRTGVTGELFF; CDR3 DNA: TGCGCCAGCAGCATCCGGACAGGCGTGACCGGGGAGCTGTTTTTT
V gene: TRBV7-2; D gene: TRBD2; clone size: NA; J gene: TRBJ2-2; CDR3 protein: CASSFQRGDTGELFF; CDR3 DNA: TGTGCCAGCAGCTTTCAGCGGGGAGACACCGGGGAGCTGTTTTTT
V gene: TRBV13; D gene: NA; clone size: once; J gene: TRBJ2-1; CDR3 protein: CASREAGSYNEQFF; CDR3 DNA: TGTGCCAGCAGAGAGGCTGGCTCCTACAATGAGCAGTTCTTC
V gene: TRBV5-6; D gene: NA; clone size: NA; J gene: TRBJ1-5; CDR3 protein: CASSLSPGRGNKGNQPQHF; CDR3 DNA: TGTGCCAGCAGCTTGTCCCCGGGTAGGGGCAATAAGGGCAATCAGCCCCAGCATTTT
V gene: TRBV15; D gene: TRBD2; clone size: NA; J gene: TRBJ2-1; CDR3 protein: CATSRGLAEGGFF; CDR3 DNA: TGTGCCACCAGCAGAGGACTAGCGGAGGGGGGGTTCTTC
V gene: TRBV19; D gene: TRBD2; clone size: NA; J gene: TRBJ2-1; CDR3 protein: CASSMSRGRFPNEQFF; CDR3 DNA: TGTGCCAGTAGTATGTCTCGCGGGAGGTTCCCCAATGAGCAGTTCTTC
V gene: TRBV4-2; D gene: TRBD2; clone size: NA; J gene: TRBJ2-1; CDR3 protein: CASSPEGTSGGNEQFF; CDR3 DNA: TGTGCCAGCAGCCCGGAAGGGACTAGCGGGGGCAATGAGCAGTTCTTC
V gene: TRBV15; D gene: TRBD1; clone size: NA; J gene: TRBJ2-7; CDR3 protein: CATRDRGYEQYF; CDR3 DNA: TGTGCCACCCGGGACAGGGGCTACGAGCAGTACTTC
V gene: TRBV19; D gene: NA; clone size: NA; J gene: TRBJ2-7; CDR3 protein: CASSIDLVRQGSYEQYF; CDR3 DNA: TGTGCCAGTAGTATAGATCTTGTACGGCAGGGGTCCTACGAGCAGTACTTC
V gene: TRBV28; D gene: NA; clone size: NA; J gene: TRBJ2-6; CDR3 protein: CASSFNRVVNVLTF; CDR3 DNA: TGTGCCAGCAGTTTCAACAGGGTTGTCAACGTCCTGACTTTC
V gene: TRBV10-1; D gene: NA; clone size: NA; J gene: TRBJ1-5; CDR3 protein: CADRVPHNQPQHF; CDR3 DNA: TGCGCCGACCGGGTCCCGCACAATCAGCCCCAGCATTTT